This T cell receptor (beta chain) is from a study of low-dose radiotherapy and immunotherapy resistance in tumors. Germline V gene sequence: CDR1 MNHEY, CDR2 SMNVEV (reference sequence). The CDR3 extends over 15 amino acids. Trimming left V 7 bases short and J 0 bases short, with 13 bases between. This clonotype occurred a few times. The time point was: after trial treatment. Sample treatment: LDRT plus nivolumab, ipilimumab, low-dose cyclophosphamide and aspirin (RACIN trial). Patients qualified if they had advanced solid tumors that lacked tumor-infiltrating lymphocytes. Covering alpha and beta chains, TRAV- and TRBV-specific primers were used for the first-strand cDNA. The authors ran around 18 PCR cycles to amplify TCRs with a constant-region primer and V-primer adapter. A single record per CDR3 protein comes from TCRdb applying MiXCR to the reads. The data show tens of thousands of distinct CDR3 sequences, about 25% seen once.

The sequence derives from a male donor with prostate cancer. This chain joins TRBV27 and TRBJ1-5; a weak D match, TRBD1 (5 bases). The sequences come from PBMCs, collected after low-dose radiotherapy plus immunotherapy. The CDR3 reads CASTSLGGSNQPQHF. In nucleotides, the CDR3 is TGTGCCAGCACCTCATTGGGGGGTAGCAATCAGCCCCAGCATTTT.